These 13 T cell receptor beta chains were all obtained from the same sample, sequenced in a study of regulatory T cells in long-lasting Graves disease (dated by TCRdb to about 2021). The time point label of this sample denotes: persistent/refractory GD, antithyroid drugs over 5 years with positive TRAb. For both TCR sequencing and RNA sequencing, RNA was extracted from PBMCs using TRIzol. The library was generated by multiplex PCR. Sequencing relied on an Illumina HiSeq 4000. TCR beta libraries were built with iRepertoire HTBI primers and Arm-PCR amplification of CDR3 regions. The public reads were run again by TCRdb, first through fastp at Q25 and then through MiXCR, and only productive beta chains were kept. Identical CDR3 proteins give one entry, which carries the most common genes and DNA. The sample table shows 350,000 to 450,000 distinct CDR3 sequences, and roughly 24% are seen once. 25% to 30% of the sample belongs to the ten largest clones.

Sample: peripheral blood mononuclear cells (PBMCs), taken when the disease was refractory, from a patient treated with antithyroid drugs. Receptors were obtained from a woman between 35 and 50 years old with Graves disease. Donor details come from another sample of the same person, matched by shared clones.

This clonotype was counted a few times. The rearrangement uses TRBV20-1 and TRBJ2-1; the D call may be TRBD1 or TRBD2 (5 bases each). Germline V CDR1 and CDR2: DFQATT, SNEGSKA (reference sequence). Deletions cut 3 bases from V and 2 bases from J, with 20 bases between. This CDR3 comprises 17 residues. The CDR3 DNA follows: TGCAGTGCTAGGGGTGGGGGAAGTAGCGTACCCTACAATGAGCAGTTCTTC. Translation: CSARGGGSSVPYNEQFF.

This clonotype occurred many times. The chain carries TRBV11-2 and TRBJ2-7; 12 bases line up with TRBD2. V trimming: 3 bases; J trimming: 5 bases; junction bases outside the gene matches: 5. The germline CDR1 and CDR2 sequences are SGHAT and FQNNGV. This CDR3 contains 15 residues. CDR3 nucleotides: TGTGCCAGCAGCTTGCTAGCGGGAGGGCCTAACGAGCAGTACTTC. This sequence encodes CASSLLAGGPNEQYF.

This clonotype has at least ten counts. The chain links TRBV11-2 to TRBJ2-2; the D gene is possibly TRBD2 (5 bases). The CDR3 sequence is 13 residues long. Germline V gene sequence: CDR1 SGHAT, CDR2 FQNNGV. With 4 bases removed from V and 7 bases from J, the gap between germline ends came to 10 bases. CDR3 bases: TGTGCCAGCAGCTCCGGGGTTGGCGGGGAGCTGTTTTTT. Translating it yields CASSSGVGGELFF.

The CDR3 reads CAWAVAGGQETQYF. The CDR3 nucleotides read TGTGCCTGGGCCGTAGCGGGGGGACAAGAGACCCAGTACTTC. The chain recombines TRBV30 with TRBJ2-5, with TRBD2 matching 10 bases. This CDR3 comprises 14 residues. V was pared by 5 bases and J by 2 bases, with 5 bases of the junction left unmatched. In germline, CDR1 is GTSNPN, CDR2 SVGIG (reference sequence).

This clonotype was counted ten times or more. The genes are TRBV28 and TRBJ2-7; no clear D gene. Per the germline V gene, CDR1 is MDHEN and CDR2 is SYDVKM. The CDR3 has 14 residues. The V end was cut by 5 bases, the J end by 0 bases, with 11 bases between. The chain's CDR3 is CASSEPRFSYEQYF. As DNA, the CDR3 is TGTGCCAGCAGTGAACCCCGGTTCTCCTACGAGCAGTACTTC.

This sequence joins TRBV12-3 or TRBV12-4 and TRBJ2-1; D perhaps matches TRBD2 (6 bases). The CDR3 has 14 residues. The germline V and J ends were trimmed by 1 base and 9 bases, with 13 bases remaining between them. The CDR3 nucleotides read TGTGCCAGCAGTTTAGGCGGGAATACGGGTGAGCAGTTCTTC. Amino acids: CASSLGGNTGEQFF.

This clonotype was detected a few times. The chain carries TRBV10-3 and TRBJ2-2, with D uncertain. V lost 3 bases and J lost 0, with 5 bases in between. The CDR3 runs 14 residues. The germline V gene encodes CDR1 ENHRY and CDR2 SYGVKD. The DNA for the CDR3 is TGTGCCATCAGTGACAGCGCGAACACCGGGGAGCTGTTTTTT. Translating gives CAISDSANTGELFF.

The rearrangement links TRBV10-2 to TRBJ2-3; 7 bases are shared with TRBD2. V lost 6 bases to trimming and J lost 4 bases; unmatched junction nucleotides: 4. The CDR3 runs 13 residues. Germline V gene data show CDR1 as WSHSY and CDR2 as SAAADI. In DNA, the CDR3 is TGCGCCAGCAGAACGGGAGGATCAGATACGCAGTATTTT. This translates into CASRTGGSDTQYF.

Only a few counts were recorded for this clonotype. The chain links TRBV20-1 to TRBJ2-7; D may be TRBD2 (5 bases). The CDR3 consists of 13 residues. The ends were cut back, 6 bases at V and 2 bases at J, with 14 bases in the middle. The V gene's germline CDR1 is DFQATT and CDR2 SNEGSKA (reference sequence). The CDR3 region has the DNA TGCAGTGCCCGGACTGCCGAAGCCTACGAGCAGTACTTC. Protein: CSARTAEAYEQYF.

The J gene is TRBJ2-2, the V gene TRBV29-1; tentative D call: TRBD2 (6 bases). Trimming took 3 bases from V and 3 from J, leaving 14 bases between them. The CDR3 is made up of 15 amino acids. Per the germline V gene, CDR1 is SQVTM and CDR2 is ANQGSEA. CDR3 amino acids: CSVEIRERHTGELFF. CDR3 nucleotide sequence: TGCAGCGTTGAGATTCGGGAGAGGCACACCGGGGAGCTGTTTTTT.

This sequence joins TRBV6-2 or TRBV6-3 and TRBJ2-7; D is undetermined. Germline V gives CDR1 MNHEY, CDR2 SVGEGT. The CDR3 contains 13 residues. Trimming took off 1 base at V and 5 bases at J, with 9 bases between the two ends. The CDR3 is CASSYLGSHEQYF. CDR3 coding DNA: TGTGCCAGCAGTTACTTGGGGTCCCACGAGCAGTACTTC.

This clonotype was counted ten times or more. The V gene is TRBV2, the J gene TRBJ2-5; no reliable D call. The CDR3 consists of 12 residues. In germline, CDR1 is SNHLY, CDR2 FYNNEI. V was cut by 8 bases and J by 1 base, with 8 bases left in between. CDR3 region: CASEGSQETQYF. CDR3 DNA: TGTGCCAGCGAAGGCAGCCAAGAGACCCAGTACTTC.

The chain links TRBV28 to TRBJ1-5; D ambiguous. This CDR3 is 12 amino acids long. Trimming took 6 bases from V and 6 from J, leaving 9 bases between them. Germline CDR1 is MDHEN and CDR2 is SYDVKM. The CDR3 DNA follows: TGTGCCAGCAGCAAGGGCCCTCAGCCCCAGCATTTT. As protein: CASSKGPQPQHF. Full variable domain (rest looked up from reference TRBV28 and TRBJ1-5): DVKVTQSSRYLVKRTGEKVFLECVQDMDHENMFWYRQDPGLGLRLIYFSYDVKMKEKGDIPEGYSVSREKKERFSLILESASTNQTSMYLCASSKGPQPQHFGDGTRLSIL.